This T cell receptor beta chain was identified during a study of shared clonotypes between healthy human individuals. Study summary: Researchers assigned three CD4 naive, three CD4 memory, two CD8 naive and one CD8 memory plate to each donor.

Germline-derived CDR1 and CDR2 are SGHVS and FQNEAQ. V shed 1 base and J shed 0 bases, with 7 bases lying between them. This CDR3 has 15 amino acids. Points on this clone: No antigen is known for it.

General study points: Generally, estimated richness proved larger in naive subsets than it did in memory subsets.

The authors ran the assay at deep level. Each subset's genomic DNA was split evenly across several immunoSEQ plates. Produced via immunoSEQ multiplex PCR; TCRdb's table is partial and in-frame only. Found here are roughly 2 million clones, over 85% of them singletons; the top ten hold about 1.1%. It was CD45RO-negative cells, positively selected for CCR7, that made up naive CD8 cells, with terminally differentiated effector memory CD45RA+ cells excluded. The sequencing input was naive CD8+ T cells sorted from blood. This rearrangement joins TRBV7-8 to TRBJ1-5; a possible D gene is TRBD1 (5 bases). The TCR was taken from a man between 18 and 35 years old in good health. The CDR3 loop reads CASSLGQISNQPQHF. The CDR3 DNA sequence: TGTGCCAGCAGCTTAGGACAGATTAGCAATCAGCCCCAGCATTTT.